The clone carrying this T cell receptor beta chain was observed a handful of times. Its antigen remains unidentified. TCRdb re-called the 5' RACE reads through MiXCR, storing one row per CDR3 protein. In the table there are tens of thousands of distinct CDR3 sequences, over 12% of which are singletons. The sample originates from a study of T-cell memory formation after mild COVID-19. From germline, CDR1 is SNHLY and CDR2 FYNNEI. The V end was cut by 5 bases, the J end by 3 bases, with 14 bases between. The CDR3 has 15 amino acids. General study results and limits: The appearance of some responding clones in pre-infection memory suggested that cross-reactive memory joined. Contracting clones from day 15 to 85 had balanced CD4/CD8; later expanders favoured CD4+. The authors left the SARS-CoV-2 specificity of second-wave clones peaking on day 37 unconfirmed.

The sequencing sample was made of PBMCs or a T cell subset sorted from them (not recorded which). The receptor comes from a man aged 18 to 35 who had mild COVID-19 (a few samples of this study predate the infection). Cell type and time point are not known. The chain carries TRBV2 and TRBJ1-5; D is possibly TRBD1 (6 bases). The CDR3 is CASSLQGSHNQPQHF. The DNA for the CDR3 is TGTGCCAGCAGTTTACAGGGTAGCCACAATCAGCCCCAGCATTTT.